The entry below gives a single T cell receptor (beta chain) sequence along with its context. Antigen: not known. Time point: persistent/refractory GD, antithyroid drugs over 5 years with positive TRAb. There was RNA extracted from PBMCs, and the TCR library was made from it. It was American Thyroid Association guidelines that determined Graves' disease diagnosis. The patients were enrolled through endocrinology in Xi'an, China. V lost 8 bases to trimming and J lost 4 bases, with 18 bases between them. The germline V gene encodes CDR1 MNHEY and CDR2 SVGEGT. This CDR3 contains 15 residues. This specimen belongs to a study of regulatory T cells in long-lasting Graves disease. In the study overall: Graves' disease counted as persistent after over 5 years of antithyroid drugs with positive TSH receptor antibodies.

General study points: Persistent Graves' disease cases displayed lower TCR diversity than newly diagnosed ones.

Researchers made TCR beta libraries by using iRepertoire HTBI primers and running Arm-PCR on CDR3 regions. TCRdb reprocessed the multiplex PCR reads via MiXCR and lists one record per CDR3 protein. The table records more than 300,000 distinct CDR3 sequences, about 20% of them present only once. The specimen comprised peripheral blood mononuclear cells (PBMCs), sampled when the disease was refractory, from a patient treated with antithyroid drugs. The rearrangement joins TRBV6-2 or TRBV6-3 to TRBJ1-5, with D perhaps matching TRBD1 (6 bases). This TCR came from a female donor with Graves disease. CDR3 sequence (DNA): TGTGCCAGCGCGATGCAGGGGATCCAAAATCAGCCCCAGCATTTT. Translating gives CASAMQGIQNQPQHF.